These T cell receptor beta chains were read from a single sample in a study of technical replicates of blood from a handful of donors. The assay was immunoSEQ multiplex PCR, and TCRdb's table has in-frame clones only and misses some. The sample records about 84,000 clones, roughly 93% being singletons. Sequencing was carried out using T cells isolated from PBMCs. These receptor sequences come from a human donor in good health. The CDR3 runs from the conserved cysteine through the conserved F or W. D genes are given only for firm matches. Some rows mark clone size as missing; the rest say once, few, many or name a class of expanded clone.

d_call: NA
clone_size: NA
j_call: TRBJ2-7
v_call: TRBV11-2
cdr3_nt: TGTGCCAGCAGCCCATACAGCGAGCAGTACTTC
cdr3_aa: CASSPYSEQYF

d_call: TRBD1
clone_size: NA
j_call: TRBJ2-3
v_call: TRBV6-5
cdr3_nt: TGTGCCAGCAGTTACGTCAGGGGGAGCACAGATACGCAGTATTTT
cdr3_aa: CASSYVRGSTDTQYF

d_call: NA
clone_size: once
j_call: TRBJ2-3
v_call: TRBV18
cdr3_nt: TGTGCCAGCTCACTCGGGGGTACAGATACGCAGTATTTT
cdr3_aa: CASSLGGTDTQYF

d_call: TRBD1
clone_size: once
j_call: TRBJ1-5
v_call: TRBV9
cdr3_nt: TGTGCCAGCAGCGGGACAGGGGATCAGCCCCAGCATTTT
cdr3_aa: CASSGTGDQPQHF

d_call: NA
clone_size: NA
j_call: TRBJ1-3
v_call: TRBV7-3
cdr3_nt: TGTGCCAGCAGCCTACGCAGGGGATCTGGAAACACCATATATTTT
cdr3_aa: CASSLRRGSGNTIYF

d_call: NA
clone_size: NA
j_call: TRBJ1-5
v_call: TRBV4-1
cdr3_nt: TGCGCCAGCAGCCAAAATTCGGGAAATCAGCCCCAGCATTTT
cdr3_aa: CASSQNSGNQPQHF

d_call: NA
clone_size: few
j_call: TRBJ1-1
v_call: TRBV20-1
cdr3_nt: TGCAGTGCTCAGGACAGAAGTGAAGCTTTCTTT
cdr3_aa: CSAQDRSEAFF

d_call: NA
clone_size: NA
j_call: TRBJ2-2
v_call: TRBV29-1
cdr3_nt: TGCAGCGTTAATAGCCCGGAGAGAGGGACCGGGGAGCTGTTTTTT
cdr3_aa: CSVNSPERGTGELFF

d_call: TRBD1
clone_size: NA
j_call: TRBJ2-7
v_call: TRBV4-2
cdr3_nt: TGTGCCAGCAGCCAAGAAATGACAGGGACCTACGAGCAGTACTTC
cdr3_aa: CASSQEMTGTYEQYF

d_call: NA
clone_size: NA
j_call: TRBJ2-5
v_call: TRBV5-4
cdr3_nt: TGTGCCAGCAGCATACAAGAGACCCAGTACTTC
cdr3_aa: CASSIQETQYF

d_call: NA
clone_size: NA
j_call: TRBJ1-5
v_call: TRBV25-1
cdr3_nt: TGTGCCAGCAGTGGCATGACAGAAAATCAGCCCCAGCATTTT
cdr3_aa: CASSGMTENQPQHF

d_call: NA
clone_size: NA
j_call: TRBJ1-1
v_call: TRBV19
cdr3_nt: TGTGCCAGTAGTTTTGCGGGGGCTGAAGCTTTCTTT
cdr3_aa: CASSFAGAEAFF

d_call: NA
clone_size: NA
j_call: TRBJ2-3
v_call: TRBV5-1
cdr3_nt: TGCGCCAGCAGCATCAACATCAACACAGATACGCAGTATTTT
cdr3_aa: CASSININTDTQYF

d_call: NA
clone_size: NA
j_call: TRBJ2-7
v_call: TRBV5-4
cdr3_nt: TGTGCCAGCAGCGTGGCCTCACTCGTGAACGAGCAGTACTTC
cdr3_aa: CASSVASLVNEQYF

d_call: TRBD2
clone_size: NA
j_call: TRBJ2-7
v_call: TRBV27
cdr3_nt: TGTGCCAGCAGTATCGGGACTAGCGGCTACGAGCAGTACTTC
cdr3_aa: CASSIGTSGYEQYF

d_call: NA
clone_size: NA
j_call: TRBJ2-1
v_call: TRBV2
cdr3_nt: TGTGCCAGCAGTGGGTGGTCCGCCACGGGAACACGAGGGCCCTACAATGAGCAGTTCTTC
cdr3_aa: CASSGWSATGTRGPYNEQFF

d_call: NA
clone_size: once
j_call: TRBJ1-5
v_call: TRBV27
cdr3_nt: TGTGCCAGCAGTCGGGAGTACAATCAGCCCCAGCATTTT
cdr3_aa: CASSREYNQPQHF

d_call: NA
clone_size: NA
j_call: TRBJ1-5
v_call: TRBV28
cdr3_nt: TGTGCCAGCAGCTGGGAACGAGGGCCGGGCAATCAGCCCCAGCATTTT
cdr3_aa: CASSWERGPGNQPQHF

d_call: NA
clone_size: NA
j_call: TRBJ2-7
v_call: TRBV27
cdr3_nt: TGTGCCAGCAGTTTTGGGGGCACCGCCTCCTACGAGCAGTACTTC
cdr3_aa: CASSFGGTASYEQYF

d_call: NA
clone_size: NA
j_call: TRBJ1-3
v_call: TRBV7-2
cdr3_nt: TGTGCCAGCAGCTCGTACTCTCCAGGAAACACCATATATTTT
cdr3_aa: CASSSYSPGNTIYF

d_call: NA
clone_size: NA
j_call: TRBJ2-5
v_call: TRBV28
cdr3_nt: TGTGCCAGCAGTGAGACTTTGGAGACCCAGTACTTC
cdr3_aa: CASSETLETQYF

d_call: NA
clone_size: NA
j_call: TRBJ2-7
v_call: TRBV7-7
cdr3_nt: TGTGCCAGCAGCCCACAGCAAGGATACGAGCAGTACTTC
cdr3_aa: CASSPQQGYEQYF

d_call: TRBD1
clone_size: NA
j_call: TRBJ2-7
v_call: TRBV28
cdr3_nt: TGTGCCAGCAGTTCCCTTCGGGGACAGGAGATCTCCTACGAGCAGTACTTC
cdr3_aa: CASSSLRGQEISYEQYF

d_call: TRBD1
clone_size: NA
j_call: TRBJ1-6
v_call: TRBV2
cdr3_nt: TGTGCCAGCATTTCTGGGACAGCTATTTCCTCTGGTTCACCCCTCCACTTT
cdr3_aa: CASISGTAISSGSPLHF

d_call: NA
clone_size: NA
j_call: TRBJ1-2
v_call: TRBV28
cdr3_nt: TGTGCCAGCAGTTCCAGGGACAAGCTTGGCTACACCTTC
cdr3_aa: CASSSRDKLGYTF

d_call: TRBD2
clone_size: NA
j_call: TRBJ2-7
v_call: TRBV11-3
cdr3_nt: TGTGCCAGCAGCTTAGTAACGGTTGCGGGAGCACCCTACGAGCAGTACTTC
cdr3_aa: CASSLVTVAGAPYEQYF